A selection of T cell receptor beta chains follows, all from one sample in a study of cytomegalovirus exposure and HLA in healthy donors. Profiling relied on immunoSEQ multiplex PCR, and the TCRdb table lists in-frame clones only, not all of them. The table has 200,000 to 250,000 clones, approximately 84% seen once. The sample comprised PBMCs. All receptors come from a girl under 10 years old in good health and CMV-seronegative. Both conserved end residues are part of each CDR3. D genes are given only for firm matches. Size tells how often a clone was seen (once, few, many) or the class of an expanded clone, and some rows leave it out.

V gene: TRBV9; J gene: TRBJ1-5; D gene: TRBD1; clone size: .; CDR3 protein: CASSVGQGGQPQHF; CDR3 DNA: TGTGCCAGCAGCGTGGGACAGGGAGGGCAGCCCCAGCATTTT
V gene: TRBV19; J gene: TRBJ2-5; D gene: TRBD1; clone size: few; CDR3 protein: CASSIGQGARETQYF; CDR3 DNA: TGTGCCAGTAGTATAGGACAGGGGGCGCGGGAGACCCAGTACTTC
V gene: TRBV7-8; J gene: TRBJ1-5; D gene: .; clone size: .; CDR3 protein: CASSLTGKGTNQPQHF; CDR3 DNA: TGTGCCAGCAGCTTAACAGGGAAAGGGACCAATCAGCCCCAGCATTTT
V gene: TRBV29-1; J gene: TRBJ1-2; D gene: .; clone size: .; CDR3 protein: CSVELEGFGDGYTF; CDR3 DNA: TGCAGCGTTGAGTTGGAGGGCTTCGGCGATGGCTACACCTTC
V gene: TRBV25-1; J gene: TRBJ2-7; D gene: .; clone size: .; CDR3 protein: CASSDIGLPTYEQYF; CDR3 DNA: TGTGCCAGCAGTGATATCGGACTACCTACCTACGAGCAGTACTTC
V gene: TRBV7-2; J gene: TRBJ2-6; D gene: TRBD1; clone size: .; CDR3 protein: CASSGTGPGANVLTF; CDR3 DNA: TGTGCCAGCTCCGGGACAGGGCCTGGGGCCAACGTCCTGACTTTC
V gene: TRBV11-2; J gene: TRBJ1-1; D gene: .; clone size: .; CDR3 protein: CASSFHRDTEAFF; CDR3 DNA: TGTGCCAGCAGCTTTCACAGGGACACTGAAGCTTTCTTT
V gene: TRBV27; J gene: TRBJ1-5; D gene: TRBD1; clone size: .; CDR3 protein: CATRQGRNQPQHF; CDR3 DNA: TGTGCCACGAGACAGGGGAGGAATCAGCCCCAGCATTTT
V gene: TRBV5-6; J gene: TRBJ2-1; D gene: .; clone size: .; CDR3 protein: CASSLGPSSYNEQFF; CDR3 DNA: TGTGCCAGCAGCTTGGGTCCCAGCTCCTACAATGAGCAGTTCTTC
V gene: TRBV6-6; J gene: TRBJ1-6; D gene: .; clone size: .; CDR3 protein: CATTDLPILINSPLHF; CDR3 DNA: TGTGCCACCACAGATCTCCCTATTCTTATTAATTCACCCCTCCACTTT
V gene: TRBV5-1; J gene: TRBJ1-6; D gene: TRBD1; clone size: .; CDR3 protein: CASSLTGTGSNSPLHF; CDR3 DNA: TGCGCCAGCAGCTTAACCGGGACAGGGAGTAATTCACCCCTCCACTTT
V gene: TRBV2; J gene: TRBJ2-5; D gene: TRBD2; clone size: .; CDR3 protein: CASKASGETQYF; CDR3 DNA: TGTGCCAGCAAGGCTAGCGGGGAGACCCAGTACTTC
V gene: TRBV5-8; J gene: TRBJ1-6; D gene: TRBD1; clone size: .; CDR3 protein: CASSGGWDSGYNSPLHF; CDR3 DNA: TGTGCCAGCAGCGGGGGCTGGGACAGCGGCTATAATTCACCCCTCCACTTT
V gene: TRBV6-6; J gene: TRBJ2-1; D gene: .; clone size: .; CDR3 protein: CASRPLRGSHNEQFF; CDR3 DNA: TGTGCCAGCAGGCCCTTGAGGGGGAGTCACAATGAGCAGTTCTTC
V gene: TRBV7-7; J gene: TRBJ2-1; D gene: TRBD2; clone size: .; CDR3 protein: CASRRATSGSRNEQFF; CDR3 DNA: TGTGCCAGCAGACGAGCGACTAGCGGGAGCCGGAATGAGCAGTTCTTC
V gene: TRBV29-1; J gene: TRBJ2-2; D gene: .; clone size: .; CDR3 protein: CSGLRGGELFF; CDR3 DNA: TGCAGCGGCCTCAGGGGCGGGGAGCTGTTTTTT
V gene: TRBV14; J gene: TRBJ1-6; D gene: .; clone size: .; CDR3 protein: CASSPRQVLHF; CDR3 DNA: TGTGCCAGCAGCCCCCGACAGGTACTCCACTTT
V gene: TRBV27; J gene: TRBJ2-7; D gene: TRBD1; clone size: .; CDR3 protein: CASSRRISPGTGRPQYF; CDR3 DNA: TGTGCCAGCAGTCGACGAATCAGTCCCGGGACAGGGCGGCCCCAGTACTTC
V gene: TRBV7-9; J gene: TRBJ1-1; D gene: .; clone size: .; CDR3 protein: CASRGGAPEAFF; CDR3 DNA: TGTGCCAGCAGAGGGGGGGCACCTGAAGCTTTCTTT
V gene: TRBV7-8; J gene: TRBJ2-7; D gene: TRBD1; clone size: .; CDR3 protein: CASSLGTGPYEQYF; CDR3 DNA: TGTGCCAGCAGCTTAGGGACAGGTCCCTACGAGCAGTACTTC
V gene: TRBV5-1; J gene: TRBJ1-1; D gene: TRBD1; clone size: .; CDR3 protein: CASSSVPGQGPNTEAFF; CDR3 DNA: TGCGCCAGCAGCTCGGTCCCGGGACAGGGGCCGAACACTGAAGCTTTCTTT
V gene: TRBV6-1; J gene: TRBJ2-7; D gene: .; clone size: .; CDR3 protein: CASSESGYEQYF; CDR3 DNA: TGTGCCAGCAGTGAGTCAGGGTACGAGCAGTACTTC
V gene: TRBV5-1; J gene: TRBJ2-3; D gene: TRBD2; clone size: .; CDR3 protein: CASSLAVAGVDTQYF; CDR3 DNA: TGCGCCAGCAGCTTGGCGGTAGCGGGGGTAGATACGCAGTATTTT
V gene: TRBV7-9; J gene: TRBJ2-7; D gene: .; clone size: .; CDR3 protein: CASSPGVSSYEQYF; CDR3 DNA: TGTGCCAGCAGCCCAGGTGTGAGTTCTTACGAGCAGTACTTC
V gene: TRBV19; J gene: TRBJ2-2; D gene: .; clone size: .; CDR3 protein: CASSSQVTNTGELFF; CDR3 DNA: TGTGCCAGTAGTAGCCAGGTCACCAACACCGGGGAGCTGTTTTTT
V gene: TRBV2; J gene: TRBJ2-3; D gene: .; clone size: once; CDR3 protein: CASSELFSDTQYF; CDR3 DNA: TGTGCCAGCAGTGAGTTGTTCTCAGATACGCAGTATTTT
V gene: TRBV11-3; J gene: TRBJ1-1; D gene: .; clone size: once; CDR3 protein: CASSFGRNTEAFF; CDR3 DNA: TGTGCCAGCAGCTTCGGGAGGAACACTGAAGCTTTCTTT
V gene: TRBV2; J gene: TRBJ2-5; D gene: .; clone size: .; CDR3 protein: CASTPDSETQYF; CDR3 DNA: TGTGCCAGCACTCCGGACTCAGAGACCCAGTACTTC
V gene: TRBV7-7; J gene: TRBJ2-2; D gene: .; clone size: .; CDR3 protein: CASSLGSHTGELFF; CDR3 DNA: TGTGCCAGCAGCTTAGGCAGTCACACCGGGGAGCTGTTTTTT
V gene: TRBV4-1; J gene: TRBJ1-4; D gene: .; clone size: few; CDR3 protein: CASHSRGVGRNEKLFF; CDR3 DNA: TGCGCCAGCCACAGCAGGGGAGTGGGCCGTAATGAAAAACTGTTTTTT
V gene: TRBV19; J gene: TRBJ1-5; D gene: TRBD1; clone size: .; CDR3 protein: CASSTGGSGGQPQHF; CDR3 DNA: TGTGCCAGTAGTACAGGGGGGAGTGGTGGTCAGCCCCAGCATTTT
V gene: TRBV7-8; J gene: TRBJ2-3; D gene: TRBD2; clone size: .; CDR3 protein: CASSLGTSGADTQYF; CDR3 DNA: TGTGCCAGCAGCTTAGGGACTAGCGGGGCAGATACGCAGTATTTT
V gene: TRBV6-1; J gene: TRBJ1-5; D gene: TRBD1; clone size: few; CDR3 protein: CASSGETGMSQPQHF; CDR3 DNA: TGTGCCAGCAGTGGGGAGACAGGGATGAGTCAGCCCCAGCATTTT
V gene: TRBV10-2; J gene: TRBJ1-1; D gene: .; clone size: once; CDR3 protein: CASTPLGGNTEAFF; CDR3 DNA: TGCGCCAGCACTCCACTCGGGGGTAACACTGAAGCTTTCTTT
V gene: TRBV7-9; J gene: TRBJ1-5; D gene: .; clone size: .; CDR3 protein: CSSSFSDQPQHF; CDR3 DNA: TGTTCCAGCAGCTTTTCTGATCAGCCCCAGCATTTT
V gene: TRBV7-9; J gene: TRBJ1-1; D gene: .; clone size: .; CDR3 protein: CAARDRGNTEAFF; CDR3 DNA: TGTGCCGCCAGAGATAGAGGGAACACTGAAGCTTTCTTT
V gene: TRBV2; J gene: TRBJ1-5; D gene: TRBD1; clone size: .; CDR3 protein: CASSPTGGRQPQHF; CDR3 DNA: TGTGCCAGCAGCCCGACAGGGGGTAGGCAGCCCCAGCATTTT
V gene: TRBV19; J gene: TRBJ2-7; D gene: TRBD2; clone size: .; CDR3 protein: CASSIYGPAGGYEQYF; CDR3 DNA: TGTGCCAGTAGTATATACGGTCCAGCGGGAGGGTACGAGCAGTACTTC
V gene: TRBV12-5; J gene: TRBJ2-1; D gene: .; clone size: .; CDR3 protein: CASGSLLAKGEQFF; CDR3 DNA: TGTGCTAGTGGTTCCCTACTAGCCAAGGGTGAGCAGTTCTTC
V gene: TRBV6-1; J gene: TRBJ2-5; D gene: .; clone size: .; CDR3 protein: CASSDQGRQETQYF; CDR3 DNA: TGTGCCAGCAGTGACCAGGGTAGGCAAGAGACCCAGTACTTC
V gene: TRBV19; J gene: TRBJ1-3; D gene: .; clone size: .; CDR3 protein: CASSAWAGAVIYSGNTIYF; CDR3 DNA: TGTGCCAGTAGTGCATGGGCGGGGGCGGTGATTTACTCTGGAAACACCATATATTTT
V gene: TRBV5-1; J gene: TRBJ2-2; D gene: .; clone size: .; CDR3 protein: CASSPGLENTGELFF; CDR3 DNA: TGCGCCAGCAGCCCGGGACTGGAGAACACCGGGGAGCTGTTTTTT
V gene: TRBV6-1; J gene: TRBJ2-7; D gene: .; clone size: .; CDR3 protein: CASSEGGGGHEQYF; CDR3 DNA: TGCGCCAGCAGTGAGGGTGGGGGGGGCCACGAGCAGTACTTC
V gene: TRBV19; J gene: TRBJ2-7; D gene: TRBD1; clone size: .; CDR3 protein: CASSPKGQGKIRWQYF; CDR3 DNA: TGTGCCAGTAGTCCGAAGGGACAGGGTAAGATACGATGGCAGTACTTC
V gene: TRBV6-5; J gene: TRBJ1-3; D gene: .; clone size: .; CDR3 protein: CASRSGAGNTIYF; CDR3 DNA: TGTGCCAGCAGGTCAGGGGCTGGAAACACCATATATTTT
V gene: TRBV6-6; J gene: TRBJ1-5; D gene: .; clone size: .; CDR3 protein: CASSYSTGGPQHF; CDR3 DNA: TGTGCCAGCAGTTACTCGACGGGAGGGCCCCAGCATTTT
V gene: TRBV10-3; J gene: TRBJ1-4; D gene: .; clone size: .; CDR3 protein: CAINGINEKLFF; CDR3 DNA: TGTGCCATCAACGGGATAAATGAAAAACTGTTTTTT
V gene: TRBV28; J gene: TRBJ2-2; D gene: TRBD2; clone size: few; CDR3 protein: CASSTTSGRAVLFF; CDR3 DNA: TGTGCCAGCAGCACGACTAGCGGGAGGGCGGTGCTGTTTTTT
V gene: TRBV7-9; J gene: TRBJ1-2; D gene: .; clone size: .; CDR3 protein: CASSLGGSRYTF; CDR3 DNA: TGTGCCAGCAGCTTAGGGGGCAGTCGCTACACCTTC
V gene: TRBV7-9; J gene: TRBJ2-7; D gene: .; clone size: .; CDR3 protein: CASSLGHSYEQYF; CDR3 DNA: TGTGCCAGCAGCTTAGGGCACTCCTACGAGCAGTACTTC
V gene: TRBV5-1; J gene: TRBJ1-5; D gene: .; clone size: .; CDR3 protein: CASSSTGLANQPQHF; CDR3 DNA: TGCGCCAGCAGTTCTACAGGGTTGGCCAATCAGCCCCAGCATTTT